These T cell receptor beta chains were read from a single sample in a study of neurological immune-mediated disorders. One entry per CDR3 protein, called by TCRdb with MiXCR from the 5' RACE reads. The sample shows 40,000 to 50,000 distinct CDR3 sequences, about 1.8% of them seen only once. Sequencing input: PBMCs. The receptors come from a woman in her 40s with multiple sclerosis. CDR3s include the opening cysteine and the closing phenylalanine or tryptophan. Fields, in order: clone size, D gene, J gene, V gene, CDR3 DNA, CDR3 protein. D genes are given only for firm matches. Only part of the rows carry a size: once, few, many, or a class if the clone is expanded.

>many|-|TRBJ1-5|TRBV2
TGTGCCAGCACCCCGGGGTATAGCAATCAGCCCCAGCATTTT
CASTPGYSNQPQHF
>many|TRBD2|TRBJ2-3|TRBV14
TGTGCCAGCAGCTTAGCGGGGGTAATCTTGGATACGCAGTATTTT
CASSLAGVILDTQYF
>many|-|TRBJ2-2|TRBV20-1
TGCAGTGCTAGAGAATCTCAGGGATACAACACCGGGGAGCTGTTTTTT
CSARESQGYNTGELFF
>many|-|TRBJ1-2|TRBV18
TGTGCCAGCTCCCCGAGGGAGGAGGAAGGCTATGGCTACACCTTC
CASSPREEEGYGYTF
>many|TRBD1|TRBJ2-2|TRBV4-1
TGCGCCAGCAGCCAAGCCCCCCACAGGGGGCTAGGGTCCGGGGAGCTGTTTTTT
CASSQAPHRGLGSGELFF
>many|-|TRBJ1-1|TRBV5-1
TGCGCCAGCAGCTTGCTCGTAGGGCACACTGAAGCTTTCTTT
CASSLLVGHTEAFF
>many|-|TRBJ2-3|TRBV20-1
TGCAGTGCTAGCGGGGGGCCCTCGACGGGGGATACGCAGTATTTT
CSASGGPSTGDTQYF
>many|-|TRBJ2-5|TRBV20-1
TGCAGTGCCTCCTCCCCTCAGGGGATTGAGGAGACCCAGTACTTC
CSASSPQGIEETQYF
>many|-|TRBJ2-1|TRBV5-4
TGTGCCAGCAGCAAGCCAGGGAATGAGCAGTTCTTC
CASSKPGNEQFF
>many|TRBD1|TRBJ2-7|TRBV5-1
TGCGCCAGCAGCGGCAGGGGGCAATACGAGCAGTACTTC
CASSGRGQYEQYF
>many|-|TRBJ1-2|TRBV20-1
TGCAGTGCTTCAAACTATGGCTACACCTTC
CSASNYGYTF
>many|TRBD2|TRBJ2-7|TRBV20-1
TGCAGTGCGACCCGGGGCGGGGGGGCCTTTGAGCAGTACTTC
CSATRGGGAFEQYF
>-|-|TRBJ2-2|TRBV6-6
TGTGCCAGCAGTCCCTGGACGGCGAACACCGGGGAGCTGTTTTTT
CASSPWTANTGELFF
>many|TRBD1|TRBJ1-1|TRBV20-1
TGCAGTGCCAGTCGACGACAGGGGGCCGATAACACTGAAGCTTTCTTT
CSASRRQGADNTEAFF
>many|TRBD1|TRBJ2-6|TRBV12-3/TRBV12-4
TGTGCCAGCAGTGCCATACAGGGGATTAGCTCTGGGGCCAACGTCCTGACTTTC
CASSAIQGISSGANVLTF
>many|TRBD1|TRBJ2-1|TRBV10-2
TGCGCCAGCAGTGAAGGGGACAGGCCCTACAATGAGCAGTTCTTC
CASSEGDRPYNEQFF
>many|TRBD1|TRBJ2-5|TRBV20-1
TGCAGTGCTCGGGACAGGTCGGGGGAGACCCAGTACTTC
CSARDRSGETQYF
>-|-|TRBJ1-6|TRBV18
TGTGCCAGCTCACCGGAAGGGCAGGGTTCACCCCTCCACTTT
CASSPEGQGSPLHF
>many|-|TRBJ2-1|TRBV5-1
TGCGCCAGCAGCTTACTCGACAGGGAGGGGGTCAATGAGCAGTTCTTC
CASSLLDREGVNEQFF
>many|-|TRBJ2-1|TRBV5-1
TGCGCCAGCAGCTTTGGGCCCAACAATGAGCAGTTCTTC
CASSFGPNNEQFF
>many|-|TRBJ1-2|TRBV5-1
TGCGCCAGCAGCTATCCCTTAGGGGGCTACACCTTC
CASSYPLGGYTF
>many|-|TRBJ1-6|TRBV20-1
TGCAGTGCTAGTCAGAGCTCCTATAATTCACCCCTCCACTTT
CSASQSSYNSPLHF
>many|-|TRBJ1-2|TRBV9
TGTGCCAGCAGCGTAGGCGGTTATGGCTACACCTTC
CASSVGGYGYTF
>many|TRBD2|TRBJ2-1|TRBV4-1
TGCGCCAGCAGCCAGGCGGTGGGGCTAGCGGGGGGGCTTCCCTACAATGAGCAGTTCTTC
CASSQAVGLAGGLPYNEQFF
>many|-|TRBJ1-1|TRBV11-3
TGTGCCAGCAGCCCAGGGGAGGGTAGAGGGAACACTGAAGCTTTCTTT
CASSPGEGRGNTEAFF
>many|TRBD1|TRBJ2-7|TRBV9
TGTGCCAGCAGCGTTGGGACAGGGGGTTTCCACGAGCAGTACTTC
CASSVGTGGFHEQYF